The clone carrying this T cell receptor (beta chain) was picked up one time. Its target is not known. The V gene's germline CDR1 is LNHDA and CDR2 SQIVND (reference sequence). The CDR3 runs to 14 residues. J lost 4 bases, V lost 8 bases, and 8 bases had no gene match. This sample stems from a study of graft-versus-host responses after intestinal transplantation. The method was immunoSEQ multiplex PCR; TCRdb's version includes in-frame clones alone and lacks a portion of them. The sample lists fewer than 85,000 clones, 70% to 90% seen once, with around 2.3% in the top ten. This receptor was obtained from a human donor who received an intestinal transplant. The chain links TRBV19 to TRBJ2-3; TRBD2 aligns across 8 bases. The starting material was unstimulated CD8+ T cells sorted from spleen or lymph node cells, obtained before intestinal transplant. CDR3 in amino acids: CASYSGEGADTQYF. The CDR3 coding sequence is TGTGCCAGTTATAGCGGGGAGGGCGCAGATACGCAGTATTTT.